This entry lists 15 T cell receptor beta chains sequenced from one sample in a study of CD8 T cells in ankylosing spondylitis. Study findings and constraints: Apparently characteristic of ankylosing spondylitis blood was a TCR beta motif (eight highly homologous variants).

TCRdb processed the 5' RACE reads anew with MiXCR; each CDR3 protein has one entry. The table records 400,000 or so distinct CDR3 sequences, about 24% of them present only once. No antigen has been identified for these receptors. The specimen sequenced was blood, either unsorted or a sorted T cell fraction (not recorded which). These receptor sequences come from a male donor with ankylosing spondylitis.

This clonotype has only a few counts. The rearrangement joins TRBV24-1 to TRBJ2-1, with unresolved D. The CDR3 runs to 15 residues. Deletions cut 3 bases from V and 2 bases from J, with 10 bases between. Germline lookup yields CDR1 KGHDR and CDR2 SFDVKD. CDR3 amino acids: CATSDPLVPYNEQFF. The CDR3 DNA follows: TGTGCCACCAGTGATCCGCTAGTACCCTACAATGAGCAGTTCTTC.

This clonotype was detected only a few times. The chain has TRBV7-2 and TRBJ1-5, with D possibly being TRBD1 (5 bases). The V gene's germline CDR1 is SGHTA and CDR2 FQGNSA. The CDR3 runs 15 residues. V was trimmed by 1 base and J by 4 bases, leaving 11 bases between them. The CDR3 DNA follows: TGTGCCAGCAGCTTAGAGGGGTCAGGTAATCAGCCCCAGCATTTT. This translates into CASSLEGSGNQPQHF.

The chain is built from TRBV29-1 and TRBJ2-1, with D maybe TRBD2 (6 bases). The CDR3 spans 14 residues. Germline V gene data show CDR1 as SQVTM and CDR2 as ANQGSEA. V lost 7 bases, J lost 0 bases, and 13 bases lay in between. CDR3 DNA sequence: TGCAGCGGGGGGGAGACGAGCTCCTACAATGAGCAGTTCTTC. Encoded protein: CSGGETSSYNEQFF.

The V call is TRBV11-3, the J call TRBJ1-1; D gene ambiguous. This CDR3 region has 12 residues. Trimming pared 1 base from V and 7 bases from J, leaving 7 bases between. The germline V gene encodes CDR1 SGHNT and CDR2 YENEEA. CDR3 DNA: TGTGCCAGCAGCTTAGTGTCGAGTGAAGCTTTCTTT. It codes for CASSLVSSEAFF.

The rearrangement links TRBV30 to TRBJ1-5; 9 bases line up with TRBD1. This CDR3 spans 18 amino acids. The ends lost 3 bases at V and 3 bases at J; junction bases unmatched: 15. Per germline, CDR1 GTSNPN and CDR2 SVGIG (reference sequence). CDR3 loop: CAWSPPGQGIWVNQPQHF. In nucleotides, the CDR3 is TGTGCCTGGAGCCCCCCGGGACAGGGAATTTGGGTCAATCAGCCCCAGCATTTT.

A few counts support this clonotype. CDR3 region: CASSHRVAREAFF. Written as DNA, the CDR3 is TGCGCCAGCAGCCACCGGGTGGCCCGTGAAGCTTTCTTT. The chain links TRBV4-1 to TRBJ1-1, with D hard to call. V was clipped by 3 bases and J by 7 bases, with 12 bases between them. The CDR3 totals 13 residues. CDR1 is MGHRA, CDR2 YSYEKL, per germline.

A few counts support this clonotype. J is TRBJ2-1 and V is TRBV29-1; 9 positions match TRBD2. Looked up from germline, CDR1 is SQVTM and CDR2 is ANQGSEA. The trim removed 5 bases at V and 3 bases at J, leaving 8 bases unmatched. CDR3 size: 15 residues. The CDR3 nucleotides are TGCAGCGTTCTCCCTAGCGGGACCTACTACAATGAGCAGTTCTTC. Translated: CSVLPSGTYYNEQFF.

This clonotype was observed a handful of times. The J gene is TRBJ2-7, the V gene TRBV28; the D is unclear. The germline V gene has CDR1 MDHEN and CDR2 SYDVKM. The V and J ends lost 1 base and 2 bases respectively, with 12 bases between them. There are 15 residues in the CDR3. As DNA, the CDR3 is TGTGCCAGCAGTTTATATTCGGACCGCGCCTACGAGCAGTACTTC. This gives the protein CASSLYSDRAYEQYF.

V and J are TRBV28 and TRBJ1-1; 7 bases line up with TRBD1. Germline trimming cut 3 bases from V and 6 bases from J; bases unmatched to any gene: 7. Germline V lookup: CDR1 MDHEN, CDR2 SYDVKM. CDR3 size: 14 residues. In nucleotides, the CDR3 is TGTGCCAGCAGTTTGGGACAGAGCGAGGCTGAAGCTTTCTTT. As protein: CASSLGQSEAEAFF.

This clonotype was recorded a few times. In DNA form, the CDR3 reads TGTGCCACCAGTGAGCCTGGTGCGAACGGGGAGCTGTTTTTT. Translating it yields CATSEPGANGELFF. The chain joins TRBV24-1 to TRBJ2-2, with D unresolved. The CDR3 totals 14 residues. Germline CDR1 and CDR2: KGHDR and SFDVKD. The V end lost 4 bases, the J end lost 7 bases, and 12 bases lay between the germline ends.

Points on this clonotype: One end of the junction varies from germline; a read error may be responsible. The CDR3 here is CASSLAGTSGAYNEQFF. In DNA, the CDR3 is TGTGCCAGCAGCCTAGCCGGGACTAGCGGGGCCTACAATGAGCAGTTCTTC. This chain links TRBV7-9 with TRBJ2-1, with TRBD2 matching 13 bases. The CDR3 extends over 17 amino acids. CDR1 and CDR2 from the germline V gene are SEHNR and FQNEAQ (reference sequence).

This clonotype was counted once. The rearrangement links TRBV10-3 to TRBJ2-1; 15 bases fit TRBD2. V lost 4 bases to trimming and J lost 6 bases; unmatched junction nucleotides: 7. Germline lookup yields CDR1 ENHRY and CDR2 SYGVKD. This CDR3 region has 17 residues. The CDR3 region has the DNA TGTGCCATCAGTGTAGATTGGACTAGCGGGGGGGGCAATGAGCAGTTCTTC. Translation: CAISVDWTSGGGNEQFF.

In its sample, this clonotype was seen a few times. This chain links TRBV11-2 with TRBJ2-5; 8 bases are shared with TRBD1. The CDR3 is 16 amino acids. The ends lost 5 bases at V and 2 bases at J; junction bases unmatched: 10. Germline V gene lookup returns CDR1 SGHAT and CDR2 FQNNGV. Here the CDR3 reads CASSPRTGLEQETQYF. The CDR3 DNA follows: TGTGCCAGCAGCCCAAGGACAGGGCTTGAGCAAGAGACCCAGTACTTC.

The chain couples TRBV19 to TRBJ2-7; 7 positions match TRBD1. CDR1 is LNHDA and CDR2 is SQIVND in the germline V gene (reference sequence). J gave up 1 base and V 7 bases, and 7 bases lay outside the gene matches. This CDR3 is 14 amino acids long. Here the CDR3 DNA reads TGTGCCAGTAAGGCACAGGGGTCATCCTACGAGCAGTACTTC. Its protein product is CASKAQGSSYEQYF.

Only a few counts were recorded for this clonotype. The rearrangement joins TRBV5-1 to TRBJ2-3; D possibly corresponds to TRBD2 (6 bases). The CDR3 consists of 14 residues. Germline loops: CDR1 SGHRS, CDR2 YFSETQ. Trimming stripped 4 bases from V and 8 bases from J, with 17 bases between. In nucleotides, the CDR3 is TGCGCCAGCAGCATCGGGACTTCTCCAGCTACGCAGTATTTT. This encodes CASSIGTSPATQYF.